The 28 T cell receptor beta chains below come from one sample, sequenced in a study of T cells in Graves' hyperthyroidism and ophthalmopathy. RNA transcripts yielded amplified TCR beta CDR3 regions. In the first-round RT-PCR of the TCR CDR3, the HTBI primer set was used. Via MiXCR, TCRdb re-called the multiplex PCR reads, giving one row per CDR3 protein. The sample has about 560,000 distinct CDR3 sequences, about 43% seen once. The sequenced sample consisted of peripheral blood or thyroid tissue (not recorded which). These receptors were taken from a woman in her late teens or twenties with Graves' hyperthyroidism.

This clonotype has only a few counts. J is TRBJ2-7 and V is TRBV7-9, with 8 bases aligning to TRBD1. Germline V CDR1 and CDR2: SEHNR, FQNEAQ (reference sequence). The length of the CDR3 is 16 residues. The V and J ends lost 7 bases and 4 bases, in that order; junction bases with no gene match: 15. The CDR3 is CASTDPGQGSGYEQYF. In DNA form, the CDR3 reads TGTGCCAGCACCGACCCCGGACAGGGCTCGGGGTACGAGCAGTACTTC.

This clonotype came up a few times. This chain connects TRBV5-6 to TRBJ2-7; 11 bases fit TRBD2. Germline CDR1 and CDR2: SGHDT and YYEEEE. J was trimmed by 5 bases and V by 0 bases; bases with no gene match: 7. The CDR3 has 16 residues. The CDR3 DNA reads TGTGCCAGCAGCTTGGCCGGCACTAGCGGGAGTGACGAGCAGTACTTC. Translating gives CASSLAGTSGSDEQYF.

About this clonotype itself: Since a much larger clone is just one base distant, this may be a read error. The V gene is TRBV2, the J gene TRBJ2-2, with D perhaps TRBD2 (6 bases). CDR1 SNHLY and CDR2 FYNNEI come from the germline V gene. The CDR3 length is 13 residues. Here the CDR3 reads CATEGLASGGLFF. The CDR3 bases are TGTGCTACCGAGGGCCTAGCCTCCGGGGGGCTGTTTTTT.

Comments on this clonotype: One end of the junction is discordant with germline, which a read error may explain. The rearrangement joins TRBV9 to TRBJ1-2, with 12 bases matching TRBD1. Germline-derived CDR1 and CDR2 are SGDLS and YYNGEE. There are 15 residues in the CDR3. CDR3 sequence reads: CASSLGTGGSYGCTF. The CDR3 DNA follows: TGTGCCAGCAGCCTGGGGACAGGGGGCAGCTATGGCTGCACCTTC.

The chain carries TRBV29-1 and TRBJ2-3; 9 positions match TRBD2. This CDR3 contains 11 residues. Trimming removed 6 bases from V and 9 bases from J; junction bases left unmatched: 4. Germline values: CDR1 SQVTM, CDR2 ANQGSEA. The CDR3 bases are TGCAGCGTCGACCTAGCGGGGACGCAGTATTTT. This encodes CSVDLAGTQYF.

In its sample, this clonotype was seen many times. J is TRBJ2-2 and V is TRBV5-1, with D unresolved. This CDR3 contains 12 residues. V was pared by 5 bases and J by 7 bases, with 9 bases between. Germline lookup yields CDR1 SGHRS and CDR2 YFSETQ. CDR3 nucleotide sequence: TGCGCCAGCAGTCGGAGCGTCGGGGAGCTGTTTTTT. This encodes CASSRSVGELFF.

This clonotype has only a few counts. The chain recombines TRBV7-8 with TRBJ1-1; tentative D call: TRBD1 (6 bases). Germline CDR1 is SGHVS and CDR2 is FQNEAQ. V lost 6 bases and J lost 4, with 12 bases in between. CDR3 length: 13 residues. CDR3 sequence: CASRPQGSTEAFF. The CDR3 region has the DNA TGTGCCAGCAGACCACAGGGTTCCACTGAAGCTTTCTTT. The full variable domain, completed using reference TRBV7-8 and TRBJ1-1, is GAGVSQSPRYKVAKRGQDVALRCDPISGHVSLFWYQQALGQGPEFLTYFQNEAQLDKSGLPSDRFFAERPEGSVSTLKIQRTQQEDSAVYLCASRPQGSTEAFFGQGTRLTVV.

The rearrangement uses TRBV29-1 and TRBJ2-7, with unresolved D. The V gene's germline CDR1 is SQVTM and CDR2 ANQGSEA. Trimming pared 1 base from V and 0 bases from J, leaving 13 bases between. The CDR3 contains 15 residues. CDR3 region: CSVEGGQASSYEQYF. CDR3 in DNA: TGCAGCGTTGAAGGCGGTCAGGCAAGCTCCTACGAGCAGTACTTC.

This chain joins TRBV7-9 and TRBJ2-2, with 9 bases fitting TRBD2. Germline CDR1 is SEHNR and CDR2 is FQNEAQ (reference sequence). There are 15 residues in the CDR3. V lost 5 bases to trimming and J lost 7 bases; unmatched junction nucleotides: 8. The chain's CDR3 is CASSPLRGRGGELFF. For the CDR3, the DNA is TGTGCCAGCAGCCCCCTCCGCGGGAGGGGCGGGGAGCTGTTTTTT.

This chain connects TRBV2 to TRBJ1-6, with a weak D call TRBD1 (6 bases). Germline V gene lookup returns CDR1 SNHLY and CDR2 FYNNEI. V lost 8 bases to trimming and J lost 9 bases, with 8 bases between them. The CDR3 runs to 11 residues. This CDR3 reads CASGRGSPLHF. DNA for the CDR3: TGTGCCAGCGGCAGGGGTTCACCCCTCCACTTT. The full variable domain, rest sourced from reference TRBV2 and TRBJ1-6, is EPEVTQTPSHQVTQMGQEVILRCVPISNHLYFYWYRQILGQKVEFLVSFYNNEISEKSEIFDDQFSVERPDGSNFTLKIRSTKLEDSAMYFCASGRGSPLHFGNGTRLTVT.

The chain carries TRBV24-1 and TRBJ2-3; tentatively, D is TRBD1 (5 bases). V shed 2 bases and J shed 3 bases, with 8 bases lying between them. CDR3 size: 14 residues. CDR1 and CDR2 (germline): KGHDR, SFDVKD. The CDR3 nucleotides read TGTGCCACCAGTGATTCGCAGGGTACAGATACGCAGTATTTT. It specifies CATSDSQGTDTQYF.

This clonotype was seen many times. This chain links TRBV15 with TRBJ1-1; perhaps TRBD1 as D (6 bases). The V gene lost 5 bases and the J gene lost 0 bases, with 13 bases spanning the gap. The CDR3 totals 15 residues. CDR1 and CDR2 (germline): LNHNV, YYDKDF (reference sequence). The CDR3 nucleotides read TGTGCCACCAGCCCCCCGGGACACTTGAACACTGAAGCTTTCTTT. As protein: CATSPPGHLNTEAFF. Full variable domain (rest looked up from reference TRBV15 and TRBJ1-1): DAMVIQNPRYQVTQFGKPVTLSCSQTLNHNVMYWYQQKSSQAPKLLFHYYDKDFNNEADTPDNFQSRRPNTSFCFLDIRSPGLGDTAMYLCATSPPGHLNTEAFFGQGTRLTVV.

The V gene is TRBV29-1, the J gene TRBJ2-7, with TRBD1 as a possible D gene (6 bases). This CDR3 has 11 amino acids. CDR1 is SQVTM and CDR2 is ANQGSEA in the germline V gene. The CDR3 DNA sequence: TGCAGTCATACAGGGTATCCCGAGCAGTACTTC. This encodes CSHTGYPEQYF.

The J gene is TRBJ1-3, the V gene TRBV6-9; D may be TRBD1 (6 bases). The CDR3 is 14 residues long. Germline CDR1 reads MNHGY; CDR2 reads SVAAGI. V gave up 5 bases and J gave up 4 bases, with 12 bases separating them. In nucleotides, the CDR3 is TGTGCCAGCAGTCCTTCGGGGGGCGGAAACACCATATATTTT. It translates to CASSPSGGGNTIYF.

The chain recombines TRBV20-1 with TRBJ1-2, with D tentatively TRBD1 (6 bases). The germline V gene has CDR1 DFQATT and CDR2 SNEGSKA (reference sequence). This CDR3 spans 14 amino acids. Trimming removed 2 bases from V and 8 bases from J, with 18 bases in between. CDR3 nucleotide sequence: TGCAGTGCTAGACGAAGGACAGATTTTGAAGGCTACACCTTC. Its protein is CSARRRTDFEGYTF.

V is TRBV6-1 and J is TRBJ2-7; 9 bases line up with TRBD1. The CDR3 length is 13 residues. V shed 9 bases, J shed 8 bases, and the junction held 11 bases outside the gene matches. The germline V gene has CDR1 MNHNS and CDR2 SASEGT. The CDR3 region is CASTDRGPRKQYF. CDR3 DNA: TGTGCCAGTACGGACAGGGGACCCCGGAAGCAGTACTTC.

V usage is TRBV7-6 and J usage is TRBJ1-2; weak D call: TRBD1 (5 bases). There are 13 residues in the CDR3. From germline, CDR1 is SGHVS and CDR2 FNYEAQ. Trimming took 5 bases from V and 8 from J, leaving 15 bases between them. The CDR3 bases are TGTGCCAGCAGCCCAAATCGGGGCTGGGGCTACACCTTC. Its translation is CASSPNRGWGYTF.

The J gene is TRBJ2-3, the V gene TRBV7-2; tentative D call: TRBD2 (6 bases). Trimming cost V 5 bases and J 4 bases, with 13 bases left between them. The CDR3 contains 14 residues. Germline V CDR1 and CDR2: SGHTA, FQGNSA. The CDR3 spells CASSPGSFADTQYF. The CDR3 nucleotides read TGTGCCAGCAGCCCCGGGAGTTTCGCAGATACGCAGTATTTT.

This clonotype was recorded only once. No conserved phenylalanine or tryptophan is present at the end of the CDR3, so a read error is the likely explanation. It is unclear where the CDR3 begins or ends on the DNA, so no DNA is shown, and the CDR3 is as TCRdb lists it. This chain connects TRBV7-6 to TRBJ2-7; the table gives TRBD1 as D, unverified against the DNA. Germline V gene sequence: CDR1 SGHVS, CDR2 FNYEAQ. The CDR3 extends over 8 residues, inclusive of both ends. CDR3 sequence reads: CASSRGAG.

This clonotype came up many times. The chain links TRBV12-3 or TRBV12-4 to TRBJ1-5, with a possible D match to TRBD1 (6 bases). V gave up 6 bases and J gave up 6 bases, with 9 bases separating them. The length of the CDR3 is 12 residues. CDR3 region: CASRQGSQPQHF. As DNA, the CDR3 is TGTGCCAGCAGACAGGGAAGTCAGCCCCAGCATTTT.

This clonotype was detected many times. V gene TRBV29-1 combines with J gene TRBJ2-2; the match to TRBD1 covers 8 bases. The CDR3 is 15 residues long. Unmatched junction bases numbered 2, after V lost 2 bases and J lost 0 bases. Germline CDR1 reads SQVTM; CDR2 reads ANQGSEA. CDR3 sequence (DNA): TGCAGCGTTGAACAACAGGGGGCGAACACCGGGGAGCTGTTTTTT. This translates into CSVEQQGANTGELFF.

About this clonotype itself: Just one base apart from a much larger clone, this may be a read error. The genes are TRBV7-9 and TRBJ2-5; 9 bases agree with TRBD2. Looked up from germline, CDR1 is SEHNR and CDR2 is FQNEAQ (reference sequence). V was pared by 4 bases and J by 7 bases, with 4 bases of the junction left unmatched. There are 13 residues in the CDR3. This chain's CDR3 is CASSSSGDGTQYF. Here the CDR3 DNA reads TGTGCCAGCAGCTCTAGCGGGGATGGGACCCAGTACTTC.

This clonotype was observed many times. The chain uses TRBV29-1 and TRBJ1-1, with D possibly matching TRBD1 (5 bases). Trimming removed 2 bases at V and 0 bases at J, with 7 bases between. CDR1 is SQVTM and CDR2 is ANQGSEA in the germline V gene. This CDR3 is 13 amino acids long. The CDR3 region is CSVEHRLNTEAFF. In nucleotides, the CDR3 is TGCAGCGTTGAACACAGGCTGAACACTGAAGCTTTCTTT.

To note about this clonotype: The junction does not match germline at one end; this may be a read error. The genes are TRBV2 and TRBJ2-2; the D is unclear. The CDR3 spans 16 residues. The germline V gene encodes CDR1 SNHLY and CDR2 FYNNEI. The CDR3 sequence: CASREDVASNTGELFF. DNA for the CDR3: TGTGCCAGCAGGGAAGACGTGGCTTCGAACACCGGGGAGCTGTTTTTT.

In this sample, this clonotype turned up many times. The chain's CDR3 is CASSLAGPEGETQYF. The CDR3 nucleotides are TGTGCCAGCAGCTTAGCTGGGCCTGAAGGAGAGACCCAGTACTTC. The chain carries TRBV7-9 and TRBJ2-5; D gene uncertain. CDR3 length: 15 amino acids. CDR1 and CDR2 from the germline V gene are SEHNR and FQNEAQ (reference sequence). V was shortened by 0 bases and J by 4 bases, with 12 bases between the two germline ends.

The chain joins TRBV29-1 to TRBJ1-1; 8 bases are a match to TRBD1. Germline CDR1 and CDR2: SQVTM and ANQGSEA. Trimming at V came to 2 bases and at J to 3 bases, leaving 14 bases not matched to a gene. The CDR3 has 17 residues. The chain's CDR3 is CSVEWSWMDRDYTEAFF. The CDR3 DNA sequence: TGCAGCGTTGAATGGTCTTGGATGGACAGGGATTACACTGAAGCTTTCTTT. The entire variable domain, with the rest obtained from reference TRBV29-1 and TRBJ1-1, is as follows: SAVISQKPSRDICQRGTSLTIQCQVDSQVTMMFWYRQQPGQSLTLIATANQGSEATYESGFVIDKFPISRPNLTFSTLTVSNMSPEDSSIYLCSVEWSWMDRDYTEAFFGQGTRLTVV.

This chain joins TRBV20-1 and TRBJ2-7; D uncertain. V dropped 1 base and J dropped 3 bases, with 10 bases sitting between them. Germline loops: CDR1 DFQATT, CDR2 SNEGSKA (reference sequence). This CDR3 has 13 amino acids. This chain's CDR3 is CSARGAVGYEQYF. CDR3 in DNA: TGCAGTGCTAGAGGGGCAGTAGGCTACGAGCAGTACTTC.

Comment on this clonotype: The CDR3 does not close with the conserved phenylalanine or tryptophan, likely indicating a read error. The DNA is omitted, as the CDR3 cannot be located on it reliably, and the CDR3 follows TCRdb's listing. The chain joins TRBV7-2 to TRBJ2-2; TRBD1 is the table's D call and was not checked against the DNA. Including both end residues, the CDR3 is 16 amino acids long. Germline V lookup: CDR1 SGHTA, CDR2 FQGNSA. The CDR3 loop is CASSVGGTGPSLLAAG.